This entry describes one T cell receptor beta chain. Its matching antigen is unknown. The data derive from a study of blood T cells in healthy people across ages. PCR was performed a second time for roughly 7 to 11 cycles using a sample-barcoded 5' primer and a J-beta primer mix. Each of the cDNA molecules was tagged by a template-switch adaptor with 12 random nucleotides. TCRdb re-called the 5' RACE reads through MiXCR, storing one row per CDR3 protein. The sample shows 1.5 million to 1.8 million distinct CDR3 sequences, 35% to 45% of them seen only once. V trimming: 6 bases; J trimming: 4 bases; junction bases outside the gene matches: 5. Germline V gives CDR1 SQVTM, CDR2 ANQGSEA. The CDR3 sequence is 13 residues long. Broader study findings: Researchers report that TCR beta diversity correlated strongly with naive T cell percentage. Older individuals had lower TCR beta diversity per million T cells (the decline was roughly linear). Diversity figures derived from one million T cells were judged to underestimate the true value.

V gene TRBV29-1 combines with J gene TRBJ1-5; 8 nucleotides align to TRBD1. Sequencing was done on a sample of blood. This TCR was sampled from a woman younger than 35 in good health. The chain's CDR3 is CSVRTGFNQPQHF. CDR3 in DNA: TGCAGCGTGAGGACAGGGTTTAATCAGCCCCAGCATTTT.